This entry lists 32 T cell receptor beta chains sequenced from one sample in a study of graft-versus-host responses after intestinal transplantation. The antigens for these receptors are not known. Sequenced by immunoSEQ multiplex PCR; TCRdb stores in-frame clones only, minus some. The sample lists 62,000 or so clones; 85% to 95% were seen once. Sequencing was performed on unstimulated CD8+ T cells sorted from spleen or lymph node cells, taken before transplant. The receptor set was obtained from a human donor who was the organ donor for an intestinal transplant.

The chain carries TRBV9 and TRBJ2-1, with D perhaps TRBD1 (5 bases). Per the germline V gene, CDR1 is SGDLS and CDR2 is YYNGEE. This CDR3 region has 12 residues. Between the trimmed V and J ends, which lost 6 bases and 9 bases, there was a span of 13 bases. The chain's CDR3 is CASTPFRVEQFF. The CDR3 DNA follows: TGTGCCAGCACCCCCTTCAGGGTTGAGCAGTTCTTC.

The chain couples TRBV5-6 to TRBJ2-5; D not certain. This CDR3 comprises 14 residues. CDR1 SGHDT and CDR2 YYEEEE come from the germline V gene. Deletions cut 1 base from V and 1 base from J, with 8 bases between. This CDR3 is CASSLKAGQETQYF. The DNA of the CDR3 is TGTGCCAGCAGCTTGAAGGCAGGCCAAGAGACCCAGTACTTC.

CDR3: CASRQGGNEQYF. The CDR3 region has the DNA TGTGCCAGTCGCCAGGGTGGCAACGAGCAGTACTTC. This chain links TRBV19 with TRBJ2-7; maybe TRBD1 (5 bases). Trimming pared 8 bases from V and 5 bases from J, leaving 13 bases between. The CDR3 spans 12 residues. The V gene's germline CDR1 is LNHDA and CDR2 SQIVND (reference sequence).

The rearrangement uses TRBV5-1 and TRBJ2-3, with 11 positions matching TRBD1. The trim removed 0 bases at V and 6 bases at J, leaving 18 bases unmatched. Germline assignment: CDR1 SGHRS and CDR2 YFSETQ. The CDR3 loop spans 20 amino acids. As DNA, the CDR3 is TGCGCCAGCAGCTTGGATGGGACAGGGGGGTCAGCGGGAGTTTCGGATACGCAGTATTTT. Protein: CASSLDGTGGSAGVSDTQYF.

A few counts support this clone. V usage is TRBV19 and J usage is TRBJ2-7, with 8 bases that match TRBD1. V lost 4 bases and J lost 3; bases outside the gene matches: 8. Germline CDR1 and CDR2: LNHDA and SQIVND (reference sequence). The CDR3 runs to 15 residues. CDR3 bases: TGTGCCAGTAGTACCTCGACAGGGGCCCTCTACGAGCAGTACTTC. This translates into CASSTSTGALYEQYF.

The rearrangement links TRBV28 to TRBJ2-6; D remains ambiguous. V dropped 6 bases and J dropped 1 base, with 13 bases sitting between them. In germline, CDR1 is MDHEN, CDR2 SYDVKM. This CDR3 is built from 16 residues. The CDR3 region is CASSPLRVSGANVLTF. CDR3 bases: TGTGCCAGCAGCCCACTTCGGGTATCTGGGGCCAACGTCCTGACTTTC. Full variable domain (outside the CDR3, taken from reference TRBV28 and TRBJ2-6): DVKVTQSSRYLVKRTGEKVFLECVQDMDHENMFWYRQDPGLGLRLIYFSYDVKMKEKGDIPEGYSVSREKKERFSLILESASTNQTSMYLCASSPLRVSGANVLTFGAGSRLTVL.

The V and J genes are TRBV11-2 and TRBJ2-6, with TRBD1 matching over 9 bases. Germline V lookup: CDR1 SGHAT, CDR2 FQNNGV. The CDR3 is made up of 17 amino acids. Trimming cost V 5 bases and J 1 base; bases outside gene matches: 6. This CDR3 is CASSVPGQGSGANVLTF. For the CDR3, the DNA is TGTGCCAGCAGCGTCCCGGGACAGGGATCTGGGGCCAACGTCCTGACTTTC.

This CDR3 reads CASSIVWVLPGYNEQFF. CDR3 nucleotides: TGTGCCAGTAGTATAGTGTGGGTTCTCCCCGGGTACAATGAGCAGTTCTTC. This chain joins TRBV19 and TRBJ2-1; D is ambiguous. CDR1 LNHDA and CDR2 SQIVND come from the germline V gene (reference sequence). Trimming took 1 base from V and 4 from J, leaving 17 bases between them. There are 17 residues in the CDR3. The full variable domain, with the rest looked up from reference TRBV19 and TRBJ2-1, is DGGITQSPKYLFRKEGQNVTLSCEQNLNHDAMYWYRQDPGQGLRLIYYSQIVNDFQKGDIAEGYSVSREKKESFPLTVTSAQKNPTAFYLCASSIVWVLPGYNEQFFGPGTRLTVL.

CDR3 in amino acids: CASSRLGGTEAFF. Here the CDR3 DNA reads TGTGCCAGTAGTAGATTAGGGGGAACTGAAGCTTTCTTT. The V gene is TRBV19, the J gene TRBJ1-1; possible D gene TRBD1, 6 bases. The germline V and J ends were trimmed by 4 bases and 5 bases, with 11 bases remaining between them. The CDR3 is made up of 13 amino acids. Germline V gives CDR1 LNHDA, CDR2 SQIVND (reference sequence).

This chain links TRBV7-3 with TRBJ2-1; 7 bases agree with TRBD2. The CDR3 loop spans 16 amino acids. The J segment lost 2 bases and the V segment lost 6 bases, leaving 10 bases of the junction unmatched. The germline CDR1 and CDR2 sequences are SGHTA and FQGTGA. CDR3 loop: CASSWGGGGAYNEQFF. DNA for the CDR3: TGTGCCAGCAGTTGGGGGGGAGGTGGAGCCTACAATGAGCAGTTCTTC.

This chain links TRBV30 with TRBJ1-2, with 12 positions matching TRBD1. Trimming took 8 bases from V and 5 from J; bases not matched to a gene: 15. This CDR3 spans 16 amino acids. Germline V gene lookup returns CDR1 GTSNPN and CDR2 SVGIG (reference sequence). As DNA, the CDR3 is TGTGCCAGATCCTCCGGGACAGGGGGCAGCGGGTATGGCTACACCTTC. The encoded protein is CARSSGTGGSGYGYTF.

V is TRBV9 and J is TRBJ1-1; D is perhaps TRBD1 (5 bases). V was shortened by 0 bases and J by 6 bases, with 12 bases between the two germline ends. Germline V gives CDR1 SGDLS, CDR2 YYNGEE. The length of the CDR3 is 14 residues. The CDR3 sequence: CASSVGGGAAEAFF. The CDR3 DNA is TGTGCCAGCAGCGTAGGCGGGGGAGCGGCTGAAGCTTTCTTT. The whole variable domain, filled in from reference TRBV9 and TRBJ1-1, reads DSGVTQTPKHLITATGQRVTLRCSPRSGDLSVYWYQQSLDQGLQFLIQYYNGEERAKGNILERFSAQQFPDLHSELNLSSLELGDSALYFCASSVGGGAAEAFFGQGTRLTVV.

The genes are TRBV27 and TRBJ2-1; D may be TRBD1 (5 bases). Trimming removed 2 bases at V and 7 bases at J, with 15 bases between. Germline loops: CDR1 MNHEY, CDR2 SMNVEV (reference sequence). CDR3 length: 15 amino acids. Here the CDR3 reads CASSLITGPGNEQFF. The CDR3 DNA reads TGTGCCAGCAGTTTAATCACCGGGCCAGGGAATGAGCAGTTCTTC.

V is TRBV7-9 and J is TRBJ1-1; D may be TRBD1 (5 bases). The germline V gene encodes CDR1 SEHNR and CDR2 FQNEAQ (reference sequence). CDR3 length: 16 amino acids. Between the trimmed V and J ends, which lost 0 bases and 1 base, there was a span of 12 bases. The CDR3 nucleotides are TGTGCCAGCAGCTTAGCTACGGGAGGGACGAACACTGAAGCTTTCTTT. This gives the protein CASSLATGGTNTEAFF.

This chain uses TRBV9 with TRBJ1-1; D unresolved. V lost 2 bases, J lost 1 base, and 12 bases lay in between. CDR3 length: 15 amino acids. Germline lookup yields CDR1 SGDLS and CDR2 YYNGEE. The CDR3 is CASSVEGSRNTEAFF. CDR3 nucleotides: TGTGCCAGCAGCGTTGAAGGGAGTAGGAACACTGAAGCTTTCTTT.

The V gene is TRBV27, the J gene TRBJ2-7; possible D gene TRBD1, 6 bases. The CDR3 loop spans 13 amino acids. Per germline, CDR1 MNHEY and CDR2 SMNVEV (reference sequence). Trimming left V 5 bases short and J 1 base short, with 9 bases between. Here the CDR3 DNA reads TGTGCCAGCAGTCTGGACAGTTCCTACGAGCAGTACTTC. Its protein is CASSLDSSYEQYF.

The chain links TRBV2 to TRBJ2-6; TRBD1 matches at 8 bases. CDR1 is SNHLY, CDR2 FYNNEI, per germline. The trim removed 8 bases at V and 0 bases at J, leaving 6 bases unmatched. The CDR3 has 16 amino acids. The CDR3 DNA reads TGTGCCAGCCCGGACAGGGCCCTCTCTGGGGCCAACGTCCTGACTTTC. This translates into CASPDRALSGANVLTF.

This CDR3 is CASSLVMRSPTENYGYTF. In DNA, the CDR3 is TGTGCCAGCAGCTTGGTAATGAGGTCTCCTACGGAGAACTATGGCTACACCTTC. The rearrangement links TRBV5-6 to TRBJ1-2; no definite D call. Germline loops: CDR1 SGHDT, CDR2 YYEEEE. The CDR3 loop spans 18 amino acids. Trimming removed 0 bases at V and 2 bases at J, with 20 bases between.

The rearrangement uses TRBV27 and TRBJ2-7, with 8 bases matching TRBD1. Germline CDR1 and CDR2: MNHEY and SMNVEV (reference sequence). With V trimmed by 5 bases and J by 4 bases, 7 bases remained unmatched. The CDR3 contains 14 residues. CDR3 amino acids: CASSDRGSRYEQYF. The CDR3 DNA reads as TGTGCCAGCAGTGACAGGGGATCCCGATACGAGCAGTACTTC.

This clone was counted only a few times. The chain is built from TRBV7-9 and TRBJ2-1; maybe TRBD1 (6 bases). The V end lost 2 bases, the J end lost 4 bases, and 6 bases lay between the germline ends. The germline gives CDR1 SEHNR, CDR2 FQNEAQ (reference sequence). This CDR3 is 13 amino acids long. CDR3 DNA sequence: TGTGCCAGCAGCTTAAGGGGGTACAATGAGCAGTTCTTC. Translating gives CASSLRGYNEQFF.

The chain joins TRBV9 to TRBJ2-6, with D possibly TRBD1 on 5 matching bases. The CDR3 consists of 17 residues. The V gene's germline CDR1 is SGDLS and CDR2 YYNGEE. Trimming cost V 0 bases and J 3 bases, with 13 bases left between them. CDR3 sequence: CASSVDPGWGGANVLTF. The DNA for the CDR3 is TGTGCCAGCAGCGTAGACCCAGGGTGGGGTGGGGCCAACGTCCTGACTTTC.

The chain couples TRBV27 to TRBJ2-7; 14 positions agree with TRBD2. The germline V gene encodes CDR1 MNHEY and CDR2 SMNVEV (reference sequence). The CDR3 has 16 residues. J lost 6 bases, V lost 5 bases, and 9 bases had no gene match. The CDR3 is CASSPDGTSGSSEQYF. The CDR3 DNA is TGTGCCAGCAGTCCCGACGGGACTAGCGGGAGTAGCGAGCAGTACTTC.

The gene calls are TRBV28 and TRBJ2-7; tentatively, D is TRBD1 (5 bases). V gave up 1 base and J gave up 2 bases, with 15 bases separating them. CDR1 and CDR2 (germline): MDHEN, SYDVKM. The CDR3 runs to 16 residues. The CDR3 region is CASSLYGGAPTYEQYF. The DNA of the CDR3 is TGTGCCAGCAGTTTATACGGTGGGGCTCCTACCTACGAGCAGTACTTC.

The rearrangement uses TRBV4-1 and TRBJ2-7; 12 bases match TRBD2. This CDR3 comprises 16 residues. Germline trimming cut 3 bases from V and 6 bases from J; bases unmatched to any gene: 9. Looked up from germline, CDR1 is MGHRA and CDR2 is YSYEKL. The CDR3 sequence is CASSHQLAGGLGEQYF. CDR3 nucleotides: TGCGCCAGCAGCCACCAACTAGCGGGAGGTCTGGGCGAGCAGTACTTC.

As for this clone: Compared with germline, one end of the junction differs, possibly owing to a read error. The rearrangement joins TRBV30 to TRBJ1-1; D gene uncertain. The CDR3 length is 9 residues. Germline CDR1 GTSNPN, CDR2 SVGIG (reference sequence). Written as DNA, the CDR3 is TGTGCCTGGAGTCCAAGTGGGAGATTT. This codes for CAWSPSGRF. The whole variable domain, filled in from reference TRBV30 and TRBJ1-1, reads SQTIHQWPATLVQPVGSPLSLECTVEGTSNPNLYWYRQAAGRGLQLLFYSVGIGQISSEVPQNLSASRPQDRQFILSSKKLLLSDSGFYLCAWSPSGRFGQGTRLTVV.

This clone was counted once. The chain recombines TRBV19 with TRBJ2-1; TRBD2 matches at 10 bases. Germline V CDR1 and CDR2: LNHDA, SQIVND (reference sequence). Trimming at V came to 6 bases and at J to 7 bases, leaving 9 bases not matched to a gene. The CDR3 loop spans 15 amino acids. CDR3 loop: CASSLSSGRRNEQFF. CDR3 in DNA: TGTGCCAGTAGCCTCTCTAGCGGGAGAAGAAATGAGCAGTTCTTC.

This chain joins TRBV19 and TRBJ2-7; TRBD2 matches at 9 bases. The CDR3 is 14 amino acids. Germline values: CDR1 LNHDA, CDR2 SQIVND (reference sequence). V gave up 6 bases and J gave up 2 bases; unmatched junction bases: 5. The CDR3 loop is CASRASGGTYEQYF. The CDR3 DNA reads as TGTGCCAGTAGGGCCAGCGGGGGGACCTACGAGCAGTACTTC. Looking up the rest from reference TRBV19 and TRBJ2-7 gives the full variable domain: DGGITQSPKYLFRKEGQNVTLSCEQNLNHDAMYWYRQDPGQGLRLIYYSQIVNDFQKGDIAEGYSVSREKKESFPLTVTSAQKNPTAFYLCASRASGGTYEQYFGPGTRLTVT.

The chain couples TRBV9 to TRBJ1-2; 7 nucleotides agree with TRBD1. This CDR3 comprises 14 residues. Germline V gives CDR1 SGDLS, CDR2 YYNGEE. Unmatched junction bases numbered 10, after V lost 3 bases and J lost 8 bases. The CDR3 spells CASSADRASEGYTF. CDR3 in DNA: TGTGCCAGCAGCGCAGACAGGGCTTCCGAGGGCTACACCTTC.

This chain connects TRBV28 to TRBJ2-5; 9 nucleotides agree with TRBD2. With 6 bases clipped from V and 7 bases from J, the junction kept 9 bases outside the gene matches. The germline CDR1 and CDR2 sequences are MDHEN and SYDVKM. The CDR3 is 14 residues long. CDR3 sequence (DNA): TGTGCCAGCAGATTAGCGGGAGAGGTCGGGACCCAGTACTTC. Translation: CASRLAGEVGTQYF.

This rearrangement joins TRBV4-1 to TRBJ2-5; 7 bases align to TRBD2. The V segment lost 3 bases and the J segment 9 bases; nucleotides outside the gene matches: 13. This CDR3 contains 15 residues. Germline V lookup: CDR1 MGHRA, CDR2 YSYEKL. The DNA for the CDR3 is TGCGCCAGCAGCCAGTCATGGGGACTAAAAAAGGCCCAGTACTTC. Its translation is CASSQSWGLKKAQYF.

The chain recombines TRBV30 with TRBJ1-2; 7 nucleotides align to TRBD1. The CDR3 totals 12 residues. V was pared by 7 bases and J by 4 bases, with 6 bases of the junction left unmatched. From germline, CDR1 is GTSNPN and CDR2 SVGIG (reference sequence). CDR3 amino acids: CAYETGAYGYTF. As DNA, the CDR3 is TGTGCCTATGAAACAGGGGCCTATGGCTACACCTTC.

The J gene is TRBJ2-7, the V gene TRBV6-8, with 9 bases identical to TRBD2. CDR1 and CDR2 (germline): MNHGY, SAAAGT. This CDR3 comprises 12 residues. V dropped 7 bases and J dropped 8; count of bases not matched to a gene: 6. The CDR3 DNA is TGTGCCAGCAAGGGCTCTAGCGGGAAGCAGTACTTC. This encodes CASKGSSGKQYF.